These 22 T cell receptor beta chains originate from one sample sequenced in a study of cytomegalovirus exposure and HLA in healthy donors. Generated by immunoSEQ multiplex PCR, the TCRdb table keeps only in-frame clones and is missing some. Of 150,000 to 180,000 clones in the sample, 85% to 90% were seen once. Sequences were obtained from PBMCs. The receptors here all came from a human donor in good health.

The chain recombines TRBV5-6 with TRBJ1-2; D is unclear. V lost 6 bases and J 4 bases, leaving 13 bases between the germline ends. The germline gives CDR1 SGHDT, CDR2 YYEEEE. The CDR3 consists of 13 residues. The CDR3 DNA follows: TGTGCCAGCACCCGAGTTGGGCCCTATGGCTACACCTTC. Translation: CASTRVGPYGYTF.

This chain joins TRBV10-3 and TRBJ2-3; D might be TRBD2 (5 bases). The V end was cut by 3 bases, the J end by 2 bases, with 9 bases between. CDR3 length: 14 residues. Germline V gene lookup returns CDR1 ENHRY and CDR2 SYGVKD. The CDR3 loop is CAISDSTITDTQYF. DNA for the CDR3: TGTGCCATCAGTGATTCGACTATCACAGATACGCAGTATTTT.

This clone was counted a single time. Here the CDR3 reads CASSPIRVSYNEQFF. The CDR3 nucleotides read TGTGCCAGCAGCCCCATCAGGGTCTCCTACAATGAGCAGTTCTTC. The V call is TRBV11-2, the J call TRBJ2-1; weak D call: TRBD1 (5 bases). This CDR3 contains 15 residues. V lost 5 bases, J lost 0 bases, and 11 bases lay in between. CDR1 is SGHAT, CDR2 FQNNGV, per germline.

The chain has TRBV9 and TRBJ2-7, with TRBD2 identical over 16 bases. Germline lookup yields CDR1 SGDLS and CDR2 YYNGEE. The CDR3 consists of 16 residues. J gave up 5 bases and V 0 bases, and 2 bases lay outside the gene matches. Written as DNA, the CDR3 is TGTGCCAGCAGCGTAGCGGGACTAGCGGGAGGGGACGAGCAGTACTTC. This sequence encodes CASSVAGLAGGDEQYF. Full variable domain (missing parts from reference TRBV9 and TRBJ2-7): DSGVTQTPKHLITATGQRVTLRCSPRSGDLSVYWYQQSLDQGLQFLIQYYNGEERAKGNILERFSAQQFPDLHSELNLSSLELGDSALYFCASSVAGLAGGDEQYFGPGTRLTVT.

This clone was recorded only once. This sequence joins TRBV11-2 and TRBJ2-7; D is perhaps TRBD1 (6 bases). The V end lost 1 base, the J end lost 4 bases, and 17 bases lay between the germline ends. The CDR3 consists of 16 residues. From germline, CDR1 is SGHAT and CDR2 FQNNGV. CDR3 DNA sequence: TGTGCCAGCAGCTTAGGAACAGGGTTCAGGGAGTACGAGCAGTACTTC. Protein sequence: CASSLGTGFREYEQYF.

The chain couples TRBV7-3 to TRBJ2-3; D unclear. The V gene's germline CDR1 is SGHTA and CDR2 FQGTGA. V dropped 2 bases and J dropped 2 bases, with 8 bases sitting between them. The CDR3 is made up of 14 amino acids. The CDR3 spells CASSLPPLTDTQYF. The DNA of the CDR3 is TGTGCCAGCAGCTTACCCCCCCTCACAGATACGCAGTATTTT. The full variable domain, with the rest looked up from reference TRBV7-3 and TRBJ2-3, is GAGVSQTPSNKVTEKGKYVELRCDPISGHTALYWYRQSLGQGPEFLIYFQGTGAADDSGLPNDRFFAVRPEGSVSTLKIQRTERGDSAVYLCASSLPPLTDTQYFGPGTRLTVL.

The chain recombines TRBV5-1 with TRBJ2-1, with 14 bases lining up with TRBD2. The germline CDR1 and CDR2 sequences are SGHRS and YFSETQ. The CDR3 runs 21 residues. V gave up 3 bases and J gave up 9 bases; unmatched junction bases: 23. This CDR3 reads CASSSTGGTSGRSSFSLEQFF. CDR3 in DNA: TGCGCCAGCAGCTCGACCGGGGGGACTAGCGGGAGATCTTCCTTTAGTCTTGAGCAGTTCTTC.

The CDR3 nucleotides read TGTGCCAGCAGTTCGACAGACGACTATGGCTACACCTTC. Translating it yields CASSSTDDYGYTF. The chain recombines TRBV6-5 with TRBJ1-2; D perhaps matches TRBD1 (5 bases). This CDR3 spans 13 amino acids. The germline V gene encodes CDR1 MNHEY and CDR2 SVGAGI. V was cut by 4 bases and J by 3 bases, with 9 bases left in between.

CDR3: CASSLLPGLNQPQHF. The CDR3 DNA is TGCGCCAGCAGCTTGTTGCCAGGACTCAATCAGCCCCAGCATTTT. The rearrangement uses TRBV5-1 and TRBJ1-5, with D hard to call. The CDR3 totals 15 residues. V lost 1 base and J lost 3, with 11 bases in between. The germline V gene encodes CDR1 SGHRS and CDR2 YFSETQ.

The V call is TRBV30, the J call TRBJ2-1; 7 nucleotides agree with TRBD2. The ends lost 3 bases at V and 4 bases at J; junction bases unmatched: 9. CDR3 length: 15 amino acids. Germline-derived CDR1 and CDR2 are GTSNPN and SVGIG (reference sequence). This CDR3 is CAWRRREALYNEQFF. CDR3 nucleotides: TGTGCCTGGAGACGTCGGGAGGCCCTGTACAATGAGCAGTTCTTC.

Comments on this clone: Other nucleotide sequences in the sample specify the same CDR3. The chain employs TRBV6-1 and TRBJ1-4, with D maybe TRBD1 (6 bases). Germline assignment: CDR1 MNHNS and CDR2 SASEGT. Trimming cost V 6 bases and J 0 bases, with 8 bases left between them. CDR3 length equals 14 residues. The CDR3 DNA sequence: TGTGCCAGCAGCCGGACAGCAACTAATGAAAAACTGTTTTTT. Protein product: CASSRTATNEKLFF.

The rearrangement uses TRBV9 and TRBJ1-4; D is undetermined. This CDR3 has 15 residues. V was trimmed by 4 bases and J by 8 bases, leaving 18 bases between them. Germline CDR1 SGDLS, CDR2 YYNGEE. The CDR3 nucleotides are TGTGCCAGCAGCACCACGACACTAGTTGGGGAAAAACTGTTTTTT. Protein: CASSTTTLVGEKLFF.

For this clone: In the same sample, other DNA sequences code for this CDR3. V is TRBV20-1 and J is TRBJ2-1; D is unclear. The germline gives CDR1 DFQATT, CDR2 SNEGSKA (reference sequence). V lost 8 bases, J lost 8 bases, and 10 bases lay in between. The CDR3 totals 10 residues. The CDR3 loop is CSLLGHEQFF. The CDR3 nucleotides are TGCAGTCTTCTAGGCCATGAGCAGTTCTTC.

The chain joins TRBV7-9 to TRBJ2-7, with 8 bases aligning to TRBD2. The germline CDR1 and CDR2 sequences are SEHNR and FQNEAQ (reference sequence). The CDR3 extends over 15 amino acids. Trimming at V came to 5 bases and at J to 3 bases, leaving 9 bases not matched to a gene. The CDR3 coding sequence is TGTGCCAGCAGCCCCCCGGGACTAGGTTTCTACGAGCAGTACTTC. It translates to CASSPPGLGFYEQYF.

This clone was seen only a few times. The CDR3, as DNA: TGTGCCAGCGTACGAGGCAATCAGCCCCAGCATTTT. Its protein product is CASVRGNQPQHF. This sequence joins TRBV6-6 and TRBJ1-5; D not resolved. This CDR3 spans 12 amino acids. V lost 8 bases to trimming and J lost 2 bases, with 7 bases between them. Germline V gene sequence: CDR1 MNHNY, CDR2 SVGAGI (reference sequence).

This CDR3 reads CASSLVGQGMGQYF. The CDR3 DNA follows: TGTGCCAGCAGCTTAGTGGGACAGGGGATGGGGCAGTACTTC. The rearrangement uses TRBV11-2 and TRBJ2-7; 10 nucleotides line up with TRBD1. The V gene's germline CDR1 is SGHAT and CDR2 FQNNGV. The CDR3 contains 14 residues. With V trimmed by 1 base and J by 9 bases, 6 bases remained unmatched. The full variable domain, in which reference TRBV11-2 and TRBJ2-7 provide the parts outside the CDR3, is EAGVAQSPRYKIIEKRQSVAFWCNPISGHATLYWYQQILGQGPKLLIQFQNNGVVDDSQLPKDRFSAERLKGVDSTLKIQPAKLEDSAVYLCASSLVGQGMGQYFGPGTRLTVT.

V gene TRBV6-5 combines with J gene TRBJ2-7, with 11 nucleotides matching TRBD2. With V trimmed by 6 bases and J by 0 bases, 4 bases remained unmatched. Germline V CDR1 and CDR2: MNHEY, SVGAGI. This CDR3 is 15 amino acids long. This CDR3 is CASRLLAGDSYEQYF. CDR3 DNA: TGTGCCAGCAGATTACTAGCGGGGGACTCCTACGAGCAGTACTTC.

This clone was seen a few times. The gene calls are TRBV6-5 and TRBJ2-7; D might be TRBD1 (6 bases). Trimming removed 4 bases at V and 1 base at J, with 11 bases between. The CDR3 has 14 amino acids. Germline V CDR1 and CDR2: MNHEY, SVGAGI. The CDR3 protein is CASSFLDRSYEQYF. The CDR3 DNA sequence: TGTGCCAGCAGTTTCCTGGACAGATCCTACGAGCAGTACTTC.

In nucleotides, the CDR3 is TGTGCCAGCAGTTACTCTTTTAGCTCCTACGAGCAGTACTTC. Its translation: CASSYSFSSYEQYF. The chain has TRBV6-5 and TRBJ2-7; D call uncertain. There are 14 residues in the CDR3. The germline V and J ends were trimmed by 0 bases and 0 bases, with 6 bases remaining between them. Germline values: CDR1 MNHEY, CDR2 SVGAGI.

The rearrangement joins TRBV6-5 to TRBJ2-1; weak D call: TRBD1 (6 bases). V lost 3 bases to trimming and J lost 7 bases, with 13 bases between them. The CDR3 contains 14 residues. CDR1 and CDR2 (germline): MNHEY, SVGAGI. CDR3 sequence: CASSYRGTRNEQFF. The CDR3 coding sequence is TGTGCCAGCAGTTATAGGGGGACGCGAAATGAGCAGTTCTTC.

The chain combines TRBV19 with TRBJ1-4; 7 positions agree with TRBD1. With V trimmed by 5 bases and J by 5 bases, 2 bases remained unmatched. CDR1 and CDR2 from the germline V gene are LNHDA and SQIVND (reference sequence). The CDR3 consists of 13 residues. The CDR3 loop reads CASSSGQNEKLFF. The CDR3, as DNA: TGTGCCAGTAGTTCGGGACAGAATGAAAAACTGTTTTTT.

CDR3 sequence (DNA): TGTGCCAGCAGTGAAGGGACTGGAGACAATGAGCAGTTCTTC. Its translation is CASSEGTGDNEQFF. This rearrangement joins TRBV6-1 to TRBJ2-1, with a tentative D call TRBD2 (5 bases). With 1 base removed from V and 5 bases from J, the gap between germline ends came to 9 bases. Germline CDR1 is MNHNS and CDR2 is SASEGT. The CDR3 is 14 amino acids.